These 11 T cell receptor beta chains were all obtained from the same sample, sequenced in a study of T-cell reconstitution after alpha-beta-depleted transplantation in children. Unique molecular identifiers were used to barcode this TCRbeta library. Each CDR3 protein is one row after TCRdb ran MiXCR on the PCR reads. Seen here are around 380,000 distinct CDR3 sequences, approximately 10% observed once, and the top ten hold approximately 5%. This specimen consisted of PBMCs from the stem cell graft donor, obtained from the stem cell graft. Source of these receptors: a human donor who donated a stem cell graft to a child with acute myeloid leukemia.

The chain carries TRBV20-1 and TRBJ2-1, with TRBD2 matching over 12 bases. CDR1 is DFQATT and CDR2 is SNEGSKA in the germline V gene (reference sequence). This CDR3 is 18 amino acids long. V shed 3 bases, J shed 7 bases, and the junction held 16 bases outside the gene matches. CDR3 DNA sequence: TGCAGTGCTAGCTCTAGCGGGAGGGCCTCCCGTGAACCAAATGAGCAGTTCTTC. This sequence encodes CSASSSGRASREPNEQFF.

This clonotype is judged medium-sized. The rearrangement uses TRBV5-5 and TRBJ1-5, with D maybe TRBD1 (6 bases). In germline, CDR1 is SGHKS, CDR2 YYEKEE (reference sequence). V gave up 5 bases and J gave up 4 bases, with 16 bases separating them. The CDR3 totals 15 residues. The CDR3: CASSYNIQGNQPQHF. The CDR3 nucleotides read TGTGCCAGCAGTTATAATATACAGGGAAATCAGCCCCAGCATTTT.

The CDR3 DNA reads TGCGCCAGCAGCTTGGCCGGGGTAGCGGGACAAGAGACCCAGTACTTC. It is translated as CASSLAGVAGQETQYF. V is TRBV5-1 and J is TRBJ2-5; TRBD2 matches at 8 bases. V dropped 0 bases and J dropped 2; count of bases not matched to a gene: 6. Germline V gene data show CDR1 as SGHRS and CDR2 as YFSETQ. This CDR3 spans 16 amino acids. The full variable domain, with the rest looked up from reference TRBV5-1 and TRBJ2-5, is KAGVTQTPRYLIKTRGQQVTLSCSPISGHRSVSWYQQTPGQGLQFLFEYFSETQRNKGNFPGRFSGRQFSNSRSEMNVSTLELGDSALYLCASSLAGVAGQETQYFGPGTRLLVL.

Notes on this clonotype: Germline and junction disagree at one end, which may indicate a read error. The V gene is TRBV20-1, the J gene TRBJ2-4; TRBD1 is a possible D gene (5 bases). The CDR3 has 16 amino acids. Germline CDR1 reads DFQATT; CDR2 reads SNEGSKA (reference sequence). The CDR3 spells CSAESVQAIAKNSQYF. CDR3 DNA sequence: TGCAGTGCTGAGTCGGTACAGGCTATAGCCAAAAACAGTCAGTACTTC.

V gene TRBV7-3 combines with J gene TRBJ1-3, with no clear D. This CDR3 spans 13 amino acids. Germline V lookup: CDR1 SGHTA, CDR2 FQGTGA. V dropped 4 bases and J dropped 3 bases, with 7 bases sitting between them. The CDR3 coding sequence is TGTGCCAGCAGCTCAGACGTTGGAAACACCATATATTTT. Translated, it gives CASSSDVGNTIYF.

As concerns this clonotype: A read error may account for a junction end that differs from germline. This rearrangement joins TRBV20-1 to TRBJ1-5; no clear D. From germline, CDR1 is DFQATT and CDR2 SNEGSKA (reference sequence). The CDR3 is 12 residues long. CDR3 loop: CSVRKGVQPQHF. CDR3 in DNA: TGCAGTGTTAGAAAGGGTGTGCAGCCCCAGCATTTT.

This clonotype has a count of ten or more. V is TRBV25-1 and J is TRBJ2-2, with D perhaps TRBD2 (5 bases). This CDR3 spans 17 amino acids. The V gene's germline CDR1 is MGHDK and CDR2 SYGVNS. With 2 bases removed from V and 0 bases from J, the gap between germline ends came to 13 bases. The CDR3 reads CASSEEPAGTNTGELFF. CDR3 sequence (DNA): TGTGCCAGCAGTGAAGAACCGGCGGGCACGAACACCGGGGAGCTGTTTTTT.

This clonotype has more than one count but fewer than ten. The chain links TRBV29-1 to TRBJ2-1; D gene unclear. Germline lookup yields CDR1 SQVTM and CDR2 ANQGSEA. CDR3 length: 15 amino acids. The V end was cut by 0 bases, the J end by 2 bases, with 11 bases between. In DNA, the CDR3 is TGCAGCGTTGAAGAGGCTGAGACACCCTACAATGAGCAGTTCTTC. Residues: CSVEEAETPYNEQFF.

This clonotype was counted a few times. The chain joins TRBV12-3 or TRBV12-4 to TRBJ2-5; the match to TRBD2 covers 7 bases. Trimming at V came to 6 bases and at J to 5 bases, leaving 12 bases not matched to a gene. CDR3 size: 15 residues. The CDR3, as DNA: TGTGCCAGCAGCCACGGGGGGTCAGGGTCGGAGACCCAGTACTTC. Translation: CASSHGGSGSETQYF.

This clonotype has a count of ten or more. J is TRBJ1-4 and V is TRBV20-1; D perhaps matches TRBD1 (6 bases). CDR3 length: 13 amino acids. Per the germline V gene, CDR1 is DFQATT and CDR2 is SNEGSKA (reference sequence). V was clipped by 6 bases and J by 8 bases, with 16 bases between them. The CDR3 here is CSAPPGGGEKLFF. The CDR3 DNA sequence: TGCAGTGCCCCCCCCGGGGGCGGGGAAAAACTGTTTTTT.

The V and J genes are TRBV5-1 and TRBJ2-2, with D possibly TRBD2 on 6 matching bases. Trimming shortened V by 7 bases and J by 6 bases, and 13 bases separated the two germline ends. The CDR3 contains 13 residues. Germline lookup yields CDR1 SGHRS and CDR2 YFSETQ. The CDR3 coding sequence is TGCGCCAGCGCGTCGGGAGTACCCGGGGAGCTGTTTTTT. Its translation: CASASGVPGELFF.